One TCR beta chain is described in this entry. The data are from a study of blood T cell repertoires in COVID-19. Study background: Sites across the United States, Italy and Spain contributed samples from acute and convalescent COVID-19. In each case, the material was cDNA or gDNA derived from T cells, B-cell-depleted T cells, or PBMCs.

In the original analysis: Amplification with reference gene primers provided the estimates of nucleated cell counts. Only in-frame clones appear in the TCRdb table, and some are missing; sequencing was by immunoSEQ multiplex PCR. The V and J calls and the clone size are those of that table, but D and trimming were determined from the DNA. This repertoire shows 100,000 to 150,000 clones, around 85% found once; its top ten account for 17%. The Seattle site enrolled patients during active infection and followed them longitudinally. The specimen was peripheral blood. This sequence originates from a man aged 25 to 40 with COVID-19, enrolled during active disease.

CDR3 in amino acids: CASSLGTGATNEKLFF. CDR3 coding DNA: TGTGCCAGTAGTCTCGGGACAGGGGCAACTAATGAAAAACTGTTTTTT. This rearrangement joins TRBV19 to TRBJ1-4; TRBD1 aligns across 10 bases. The CDR3 contains 16 residues. Germline V CDR1 and CDR2: LNHDA, SQIVND (reference sequence). Trimming cost V 5 bases and J 0 bases; bases outside gene matches: 3. The whole variable domain, remainder taken from reference TRBV19 and TRBJ1-4, is DGGITQSPKYLFRKEGQNVTLSCEQNLNHDAMYWYRQDPGQGLRLIYYSQIVNDFQKGDIAEGYSVSREKKESFPLTVTSAQKNPTAFYLCASSLGTGATNEKLFFGSGTQLSVL.